The 12 T cell receptor beta chains reported below all come from one sample, sequenced in a study of blood T cell repertoires in COVID-19. Clones were read by immunoSEQ multiplex PCR, and TCRdb kept only the in-frame ones, dropping some. The sample shows 250,000 or so clones, approximately 80% of them seen only once. Sequenced sample: peripheral blood. All receptors come from a man between 35 and 55 years old who had recovered from COVID-19.

V and J are TRBV9 and TRBJ2-7; the match to TRBD2 covers 9 bases. CDR1 and CDR2 (germline): SGDLS, YYNGEE. Trimming at V came to 4 bases and at J to 0 bases, leaving 5 bases not matched to a gene. The CDR3 covers 15 residues. The CDR3 loop reads CASSPGTSISYEQYF. For the CDR3, the DNA is TGTGCCAGCAGCCCCGGGACTAGCATCTCCTACGAGCAGTACTTC.

This clone was seen only a few times. The rearrangement uses TRBV18 and TRBJ2-1; 8 bases match TRBD1. This CDR3 is built from 16 residues. The J segment lost 14 bases and the V segment lost 2 bases, leaving 17 bases of the junction unmatched. Per germline, CDR1 KGHSH and CDR2 LQKENI. The CDR3 DNA reads as TGTGCCAGCTCACCATTCCTTTTTAAACAGGGGGTTTTCGAGTTCTTC. Translation: CASSPFLFKQGVFEFF. Complete variable domain (other parts from reference TRBV18 and TRBJ2-1): NAGVMQNPRHLVRRRGQEARLRCSPMKGHSHVYWYRQLPEEGLKFMVYLQKENIIDESGMPKERFSAEFPKEGPSILRIQQVVRGDSAAYFCASSPFLFKQGVFEFFGPGTRLTVL.

The chain couples TRBV4-1 to TRBJ1-2, with 8 bases fitting TRBD1. V lost 5 bases, J lost 4 bases, and 6 bases stayed unmatched. The CDR3 is made up of 14 amino acids. Germline assignment: CDR1 MGHRA and CDR2 YSYEKL. For the CDR3, the DNA is TGCGCCAGCAGCTCCGGGACAGGCTCCTATGGCTACACCTTC. This translates into CASSSGTGSYGYTF.

V is TRBV6-5 and J is TRBJ1-3, with D maybe TRBD1 (5 bases). V was pared by 6 bases and J by 2 bases, with 14 bases between. Germline CDR1 is MNHEY and CDR2 is SVGAGI. The CDR3 runs 15 residues. The CDR3 loop is CASRPRQLTGNTIYF. In DNA, the CDR3 is TGTGCCAGCAGACCTCGACAGCTCACTGGAAACACCATATATTTT.

V gene TRBV5-1 combines with J gene TRBJ2-5; 7 bases are shared with TRBD1. V dropped 5 bases and J dropped 4; count of bases not matched to a gene: 2. CDR1 and CDR2 (germline): SGHRS, YFSETQ. The CDR3 totals 12 residues. The chain's CDR3 is CASSRDRETQYF. As DNA, the CDR3 is TGCGCCAGCAGTCGGGACAGAGAGACCCAGTACTTC. Looking up the rest from reference TRBV5-1 and TRBJ2-5 gives the full variable domain: KAGVTQTPRYLIKTRGQQVTLSCSPISGHRSVSWYQQTPGQGLQFLFEYFSETQRNKGNFPGRFSGRQFSNSRSEMNVSTLELGDSALYLCASSRDRETQYFGPGTRLLVL.

This clone was counted between two and nine times. The chain employs TRBV19 and TRBJ2-3; the D gene is possibly TRBD2 (5 bases). The germline gives CDR1 LNHDA, CDR2 SQIVND (reference sequence). V shed 3 bases and J shed 0 bases, with 7 bases lying between them. The CDR3 covers 14 residues. Here the CDR3 reads CASSMEVSTDTQYF. As DNA, the CDR3 is TGTGCCAGTAGTATGGAGGTTAGCACAGATACGCAGTATTTT.

The rearrangement joins TRBV12-3 or TRBV12-4 to TRBJ2-7; D is unresolved. The length of the CDR3 is 12 residues. V was pared by 3 bases and J by 4 bases, with 7 bases between. Here the CDR3 DNA reads TGTGCCAGCAGTTTCCTTCAGTACGAGCAGTACTTC. Protein sequence: CASSFLQYEQYF.

This chain joins TRBV5-1 and TRBJ1-2; 7 bases are shared with TRBD1. CDR1 is SGHRS, CDR2 YFSETQ, per germline. After removal of 2 bases from V and 6 bases from J, the junction contained 7 bases not matched to a gene. This CDR3 is 14 amino acids long. In nucleotides, the CDR3 is TGCGCCAGCAGCTTTTCGGGGACAGTCGATGGCTACACCTTC. Protein: CASSFSGTVDGYTF.

This clone was detected only once. The chain links TRBV4-3 to TRBJ1-6; D remains ambiguous. Between the trimmed V and J ends, which lost 0 bases and 5 bases, there was a span of 8 bases. The CDR3 has 15 amino acids. Germline V lookup: CDR1 LGHNA, CDR2 YSLEER. The CDR3 DNA follows: TGCGCCAGCAGCCAAGATGGAGGCGATAATTCACCCCTCCACTTT. Protein sequence: CASSQDGGDNSPLHF.

The rearrangement links TRBV4-1 to TRBJ2-7; D is possibly TRBD1 (5 bases). The CDR3 is 17 residues long. Trimming shortened V by 4 bases and J by 1 base, and 20 bases separated the two germline ends. The germline CDR1 and CDR2 sequences are MGHRA and YSYEKL. CDR3 region: CASSLLPPQGGSYEQYF. The CDR3 coding sequence is TGCGCCAGCAGCCTGCTCCCCCCCCAGGGTGGGTCCTACGAGCAGTACTTC.

This chain links TRBV5-1 with TRBJ2-5; TRBD2 agrees at 9 bases. The CDR3 is 17 residues long. CDR1 and CDR2 from the germline V gene are SGHRS and YFSETQ. V lost 0 bases, J lost 5 bases, and 11 bases stayed unmatched. The CDR3 loop reads CASSLGSGSPFRETQYF. As DNA, the CDR3 is TGCGCCAGCAGCTTGGGTAGCGGGAGTCCTTTTCGGGAGACCCAGTACTTC.

This chain joins TRBV29-1 and TRBJ1-1; D possibly corresponds to TRBD1 (6 bases). The CDR3 runs 11 residues. The germline V gene has CDR1 SQVTM and CDR2 ANQGSEA. V was clipped by 4 bases and J by 10 bases, with 13 bases between them. The CDR3, as DNA: TGCAGCGTTGTCCTGGCAGGGGTAGCTTTCTTT. Translation gives CSVVLAGVAFF.